One sample yielded the 10 T cell receptor beta chains listed below, sequenced in a study of blood T cell repertoires in COVID-19. The assay was immunoSEQ multiplex PCR, and TCRdb's table has in-frame clones only and misses some. The data hold fewer than 150,000 clones, with over 75% observed a single time. The sample was PBMCs or T cells enriched from blood (not recorded which). The source is a man aged 50 to 60 in a cohort exposed to, infected with or recovered from COVID-19 (not recorded which).

The CDR3, as DNA: TGTGCCAGCAGCAAACTACAGGGTAACTATGGCTACACCTTC. This translates into CASSKLQGNYGYTF. J is TRBJ1-2 and V is TRBV9, with D maybe TRBD1 (6 bases). The CDR3 spans 14 residues. In germline, CDR1 is SGDLS, CDR2 YYNGEE. V was cut by 4 bases and J by 1 base, with 11 bases left in between.

CDR3 sequence reads: CASSPRLALDTQYF. The CDR3 DNA reads as TGTGCCAGCAGCCCTAGACTGGCGCTAGATACGCAGTATTTT. V usage is TRBV14 and J usage is TRBJ2-3; D is undetermined. In germline, CDR1 is SGHDN, CDR2 FVKESK. The CDR3 has 14 amino acids. V shed 4 bases and J shed 5 bases, with 13 bases lying between them.

The rearrangement links TRBV5-1 to TRBJ2-4, with D perhaps matching TRBD1 (6 bases). The CDR3 length is 16 residues. From germline, CDR1 is SGHRS and CDR2 YFSETQ. The ends were cut back, 2 bases at V and 3 bases at J, with 15 bases in the middle. CDR3 nucleotides: TGCGCCAGCAGCTTTCTGGGGGCCGGAGGCAAAAACATTCAGTACTTC. It encodes CASSFLGAGGKNIQYF.

For this clone: One end of the junction does not line up with germline, which may come from a read error. This chain uses TRBV6-5 with TRBJ1-1, with TRBD1 as a possible D gene (6 bases). This CDR3 contains 12 residues. CDR1 and CDR2 from the germline V gene are MNHEY and SVGAGI. CDR3 sequence (DNA): TGTGCCAGCAGCCTTACATTAACCAAGGGGGTATTT. This gives the protein CASSLTLTKGVF.

A single count supports this clone. The J gene is TRBJ1-4, the V gene TRBV25-1; maybe TRBD1 (6 bases). Trimming stripped 5 bases from V and 7 bases from J, with 17 bases between. CDR1 is MGHDK and CDR2 is SYGVNS in the germline V gene. This CDR3 is built from 15 residues. DNA for the CDR3: TGTGCCAGCAGTCTAAAAGGGGGTCGCGGTGAAAAACTGTTTTTT. This encodes CASSLKGGRGEKLFF.

The chain combines TRBV12-3 or TRBV12-4 with TRBJ1-5; D not certain. V lost 5 bases to trimming and J lost 3 bases, with 8 bases between them. The CDR3 has 13 residues. As DNA, the CDR3 is TGTGCCAGCAGTCCCACTCCCAATCAGCCCCAGCATTTT. Its protein product is CASSPTPNQPQHF.

The V and J genes are TRBV6-1 and TRBJ1-5; no firm D call. From germline, CDR1 is MNHNS and CDR2 SASEGT. V dropped 3 bases and J dropped 1 base, with 4 bases sitting between them. CDR3 size: 13 residues. CDR3 sequence reads: CASSDRSNQPQHF. CDR3 DNA: TGTGCCAGCAGTGATCGGAGCAATCAGCCCCAGCATTTT.

The V gene is TRBV6-2 or TRBV6-3, the J gene TRBJ1-1, with 7 bases aligning to TRBD1. The CDR3 is 12 amino acids. CDR1 is MNHEY, CDR2 SVGEGT, per germline. V lost 4 bases, J lost 5 bases, and 1 base stayed unmatched. The CDR3 coding sequence is TGTGCCAGCAGTTGGGGACAGACTGAAGCTTTCTTT. Protein product: CASSWGQTEAFF.

The J gene is TRBJ2-1, the V gene TRBV12-3 or TRBV12-4; perhaps TRBD2 as D (5 bases). V shed 3 bases and J shed 8 bases, with 11 bases lying between them. The CDR3 totals 13 residues. Written as DNA, the CDR3 is TGTGCCAGCAGTTTTTTGGGAGTGGATGAGCAGTTCTTC. Its protein product is CASSFLGVDEQFF.

V usage is TRBV6-5 and J usage is TRBJ1-2; 11 nucleotides agree with TRBD1. CDR3 length: 15 amino acids. Per germline, CDR1 MNHEY and CDR2 SVGAGI. With V trimmed by 8 bases and J by 4 bases, 9 bases remained unmatched. The chain's CDR3 is CASSGTGGGRYGYTF. For the CDR3, the DNA is TGTGCCAGCTCCGGGACAGGGGGGGGTCGCTATGGCTACACCTTC.